A single TCR beta chain is shown here with its context. Its antigen is unknown. The data stem from a study of CD8 T cells in ankylosing spondylitis. Study results and limitations: Ankylosing spondylitis blood appeared to carry a characteristic TCR beta motif of roughly eight highly homologous variants. Disease-linked clones reportedly showed significant enrichment in matched ankylosing spondylitis synovial fluid.

The CDR3 extends over 14 amino acids. The V and J ends lost 4 bases and 7 bases respectively, with 11 bases between them. Germline-derived CDR1 and CDR2 are MNHEY and SVGAGI. Quantitative barcoded 5'-RACE was used to prepare TCR beta libraries. MiXCR was run by TCRdb on the 5' RACE reads, yielding one entry per CDR3 protein. The table lists roughly 490,000 distinct CDR3 sequences, about 5.2% of them singletons, with roughly 3.2% in the top ten. This clonotype originated in a male donor with ankylosing spondylitis. The chain recombines TRBV6-5 with TRBJ1-6; D remains ambiguous. Sequencing used blood, either unsorted or a sorted T cell fraction (not recorded which). Written as DNA, the CDR3 is TGTGCCAGCAGTTCCCCCGGGCGCAATTCACCCCTCCACTTT. Translation gives CASSSPGRNSPLHF.